A selection of T cell receptor beta chains follows, all from one sample in a study of PD-L1 blockade in urothelial cancer. TCRdb keeps only in-frame clones here, not all; method: immunoSEQ multiplex PCR. The table lists fewer than 25,000 clones, roughly 89% of them singletons. The sequences come from PBMCs, collected around atezolizumab (anti-PD-L1) treatment. These receptors came from a man in his fifties or sixties with urothelial cancer. CDR3s leave out the opening cysteine and the closing phenylalanine or tryptophan.

length,V,J,CDR3
16,TRBV18,TRBJ1-3,ASSPQAPRSGSGNTIY
15,TRBV7-9,TRBJ2-1,ASSSGLRDRGDNEQF
12,TRBV5-4,TRBJ2-1,ASSRGGVDNEQF
12,TRBV10-3,TRBJ2-3,AISGGGAVDTQY
16,TRBV5-1,TRBJ2-7,ASSLSTGGGQGAYEQY
13,TRBV7-9,TRBJ2-1,ASSPDGSGWDEQF
11,TRBV30,TRBJ1-2,AWFEDRGGGYT
13,TRBV27,TRBJ2-5,ASRTSGRAGETQY
10,TRBV29-1,TRBJ2-7,SVGSGEVEQY
14,TRBV4-1,TRBJ1-4,ASSQVEGAINEKLF
13,TRBV10-3,TRBJ1-2,AISLTEQGGYGYT
14,TRBV15,TRBJ2-4,ATSRLDGTSGLIQY
14,TRBV29-1,TRBJ2-7,SVVGTGQGASYEQY
12,TRBV7-9,TRBJ2-5,ASSLIGGPGTQY
11,TRBV19,TRBJ2-7,ASSIVQGYEQY
13,TRBV5-1,TRBJ2-5,ASSTSGPSQETQY
12,TRBV27,TRBJ1-3,ASSLDRSGNTIY
16,TRBV6-4,TRBJ1-1,ASSDSPGQGVLNTEAF
15,TRBV5-1,-,ASSLGITGLFTYEQY
11,TRBV2,TRBJ2-1,ANRTSGYNEQF
13,TRBV4-1,TRBJ2-7,ASSQVGDSGYEQY
11,TRBV2,TRBJ1-2,ASPGRANYGYT
15,TRBV13,TRBJ2-1,ASSLGGLAGGYNEQF
13,TRBV5-8,TRBJ1-5,ASSLSGLPGQPQH
11,TRBV6-5,TRBJ1-1,ASSIWRNTEAF
14,TRBV5-6,TRBJ2-7,ASSLTTGTGADEQY
12,TRBV30,TRBJ1-4,AWSPAGILEKLF
15,TRBV7-2,TRBJ2-2,ASSLVGGGANTGELF
14,TRBV19,TRBJ2-1,ASSIRAGGFWDEQF
12,TRBV9,TRBJ2-2,ASSVELNTGELF
17,TRBV10-1,TRBJ2-2,ASTMGTGGDGANTGELF
13,TRBV2,TRBJ2-1,ASSPIAGGFNEQF
15,TRBV19,TRBJ2-1,ASSPPQGGAMGNEQF
13,TRBV19,TRBJ2-1,ASSTGGPLHDEQF
16,TRBV29-1,TRBJ1-2,SVEDRGGLSGANYGYT
12,TRBV19,TRBJ1-5,ASSGQDHNQPQH
15,TRBV2,TRBJ2-3,ASSAIVAGVSTDTQY
11,TRBV30,TRBJ2-7,AWRNRGPYEQY
12,TRBV29-1,TRBJ1-1,SVDPNGGDTEAF
15,TRBV7-3,TRBJ1-2,ASSSTGQGTSGYGYT
14,TRBV5-6,TRBJ2-3,ATLLWGGSVPDTQY
13,TRBV6-5,TRBJ2-7,ASKSEAGGSDEQY
14,TRBV5-1,TRBJ2-1,ASSPAVAGIYNEQF
13,TRBV19,TRBJ1-2,ASKRTGTANYGYT
12,TRBV19,TRBJ1-4,ASSCRGGDEKLF
12,TRBV5-1,TRBJ2-5,ASSRTGLQETQY
10,TRBV7-9,TRBJ2-2,ASSLGGRQLF
10,TRBV19,TRBJ1-2,ASQGLPFGYT
12,TRBV5-1,TRBJ2-5,ASSRGQLQETQY
12,TRBV5-6,TRBJ1-2,ASIPGLRGNGYT
10,TRBV5-6,TRBJ1-2,ASSLSRDGYT
16,TRBV6-1,TRBJ2-6,ASSATSGSLFGANVLT
12,TRBV19,TRBJ2-5,ASSISAGGETQY
12,TRBV7-2,TRBJ2-1,ASSLVSAYNEQF
13,TRBV5-1,TRBJ1-2,ASSARQGFNYGYT
15,TRBV4-3,TRBJ2-5,ASSQDPAGGLLGTQY